The rows below give T cell receptor beta chains drawn from one sample of a study of glioma-infiltrating T cells after dendritic cell vaccination. Sequencing used immunoSEQ multiplex PCR; TCRdb keeps in-frame clones, though not all of them. The profile shows roughly 85,000 clones, 85% of them singletons. The sequences come from blood, collected after dendritic cell vaccination. Source of these receptors: a human donor with glioblastoma. Both conserved end residues are part of each CDR3. The D gene is left open where the match is weak. Clone size is stated in some rows and not others, as once, few, many or a class when expanded.

CDR3aa	CDR3nt	d_gene	j_gene	v_gene	abundance
CSVKGIFNNEQFF	TGCAGCGTTAAGGGGATTTTCAACAATGAGCAGTTCTTC	NA	TRBJ2-1	TRBV29-1	NA
CASSPGTVYNEQFF	TGTGCCAGCAGCCCCGGGACAGTCTACAATGAGCAGTTCTTC	TRBD1	TRBJ2-1	TRBV4-2	NA
CASSHQGQGSNEQFF	TGTGCCAGCAGCCACCAGGGACAGGGTAGCAATGAGCAGTTCTTC	TRBD1	TRBJ2-1	TRBV7-9	NA
CASSQTGALETQYF	TGTGCCAGCTCACAGACAGGGGCACTAGAGACCCAGTACTTC	TRBD1	TRBJ2-5	TRBV18	NA
CASSWGQHTEAFF	TGTGCCAGCAGTTGGGGACAGCACACTGAAGCTTTCTTT	TRBD1	TRBJ1-1	TRBV27	few
CASSLPGTGSEKLFF	TGTGCCAGCAGCTTGCCCGGGACAGGGAGTGAAAAACTGTTTTTT	TRBD1	TRBJ1-4	TRBV5-4	NA
CASSLVRAGGLNEKLFF	TGTGCCAGCAGCTTAGTTCGGGCAGGGGGCCTTAATGAAAAACTGTTTTTT	TRBD1	TRBJ1-4	TRBV7-6	NA
CASSFGGRNQPQHF	TGTGCCAGCAGTTTCGGGGGGAGGAATCAGCCCCAGCATTTT	NA	TRBJ1-5	TRBV27	NA
CASSRPYGYTF	TGTGCCAGTAGTAGGCCCTATGGCTACACCTTC	NA	TRBJ1-2	TRBV19	NA
CAWSVYRGMNTEAFF	TGTGCCTGGAGTGTATACAGGGGCATGAACACTGAAGCTTTCTTT	TRBD1	TRBJ1-1	TRBV30	NA
CASSQVGGQGISGYTF	TGCGCCAGCAGCCAAGTTGGGGGACAGGGTATCAGTGGCTACACCTTC	TRBD1	TRBJ1-2	TRBV4-3	NA
CASSLVTSNTEAFF	TGTGCCAGCAGCCTAGTCACGAGTAACACTGAAGCTTTCTTT	NA	TRBJ1-1	TRBV28	NA
CASSQAILSTDTQYF	TGTGCCAGCAGTCAGGCCATCCTTAGCACAGATACGCAGTATTTT	NA	TRBJ2-3	TRBV5-4	NA
CASTSDPGKEKLFF	TGTGCCAGCACCTCAGACCCGGGGAAAGAAAAACTGTTTTTT	NA	TRBJ1-4	TRBV7-2	NA
CASSQEGHEQYF	TGCGCCAGCAGCCAAGAGGGCCACGAGCAGTACTTC	NA	TRBJ2-7	TRBV4-1	NA
CASSYSSDNSPLHF	TGTGCCAGCAGTTACAGTAGCGATAATTCACCCCTCCACTTT	NA	TRBJ1-6	TRBV6-5	NA
CASSGQQGARGYTF	TGTGCCAGCAGTGGGCAGCAGGGGGCGCGTGGCTACACCTTC	TRBD1	TRBJ1-2	TRBV2	NA
CASSELAGDDTDTQYF	TGTGCCAGCAGTGAACTAGCGGGAGACGACACAGATACGCAGTATTTT	TRBD2	TRBJ2-3	TRBV6-1	NA
CASSPAGNSGNTIYF	TGTGCCAGCTCACCAGCAGGGAACTCTGGAAACACCATATATTTT	NA	TRBJ1-3	TRBV18	NA
CASSSADREEVRGQFF	TGTGCCAGCAGCTCCGCCGACAGGGAAGAGGTACGTGGGCAGTTCTTC	TRBD1	TRBJ2-1	TRBV7-9	NA
CASSLGGVVETQYF	TGTGCCAGCAGCCTGGGCGGGGTGGTGGAGACCCAGTACTTC	NA	TRBJ2-5	TRBV28	once
CASSLNYNEQFF	TGTGCCAGCAGCCTAAACTACAATGAGCAGTTCTTC	NA	TRBJ2-1	TRBV13	NA
CASSPTRNEQFF	TGTGCCAGCAGCCCTACCCGCAATGAGCAGTTCTTC	NA	TRBJ2-1	TRBV5-6	once
CASSDWFGETQYF	TGTGCCAGCAGCGATTGGTTCGGAGAGACCCAGTACTTC	NA	TRBJ2-5	TRBV7-9	NA
CASNPGLDYEQYF	TGTGCCAGCAACCCGGGACTAGACTACGAGCAGTACTTC	TRBD2	TRBJ2-7	TRBV2	NA
CASSILEGIGDEQFF	TGTGCCAGTAGTATCCTCGAGGGAATTGGTGATGAGCAGTTCTTC	NA	TRBJ2-1	TRBV19	few
CASSLGDKSYEQYF	TGTGCCAGCAGTTTAGGGGACAAGAGCTACGAGCAGTACTTC	NA	TRBJ2-7	TRBV6-6	once
CASSAGQVVGYGYTF	TGTGCCAGCAGCGCGGGACAGGTCGTAGGCTATGGCTACACCTTC	TRBD1	TRBJ1-2	TRBV9	NA
CASSLAGLAHEQFF	TGTGCCAGCAGCTTAGCAGGACTAGCACATGAGCAGTTCTTC	TRBD2	TRBJ2-1	TRBV7-2	few
CASSQVITSGANVLTF	TGCGCCAGCAGCCAAGTTATCACTTCTGGGGCCAACGTCCTGACTTTC	NA	TRBJ2-6	TRBV4-1	NA
CASSVRTSGTDTQYF	TGTGCCAGCAGCGTCAGGACTAGCGGCACAGATACGCAGTATTTT	TRBD2	TRBJ2-3	TRBV5-4	NA
CASSQTGRRMYEQYF	TGCGCCAGCAGTCAAACAGGTCGGCGGATGTACGAGCAGTACTTC	NA	TRBJ2-7	TRBV23-1	NA
CASSGRQGVDTGELFF	TGTGCCAGCAGCGGAAGACAGGGGGTGGACACCGGGGAGCTGTTTTTT	TRBD1	TRBJ2-2	TRBV9	NA
CASSEQGAQETQYF	TGTGCCAGCAGCGAACAGGGGGCCCAAGAGACCCAGTACTTC	TRBD1	TRBJ2-5	TRBV9	NA
CASRNRDRAYGYTF	TGTGCCAGCAGAAACAGGGACAGGGCCTATGGCTACACCTTC	TRBD1	TRBJ1-2	TRBV6-5	NA
CAIPGLAEYEQYF	TGTGCCATTCCGGGACTAGCGGAATACGAGCAGTACTTC	TRBD2	TRBJ2-7	TRBV7-9	NA
CASSLVFRNTEAFF	TGTGCCAGCAGCTTAGTCTTCAGAAACACTGAAGCTTTCTTT	NA	TRBJ1-1	TRBV7-2	few
CASSGQGRDTQYF	TGTGCCAGCAGCGGACAGGGAAGAGATACGCAGTATTTT	TRBD1	TRBJ2-3	TRBV9	NA
CAISDGSSSTGELFF	TGTGCCATCAGTGATGGAAGTAGCAGCACCGGGGAGCTGTTTTTT	NA	TRBJ2-2	TRBV10-3	NA
CASSWLAGTDTQYF	TGTGCCAGCAGCTGGCTAGCGGGTACAGATACGCAGTATTTT	TRBD2	TRBJ2-3	TRBV5-4	NA
CASSGDRDSPLHF	TGTGCCAGCAGTGGGGACAGGGATTCACCCCTCCACTTT	TRBD1	TRBJ1-6	TRBV2	NA
CASSGQESSYEQYF	TGTGCCAGCAGTGGACAGGAAAGCTCCTACGAGCAGTACTTC	TRBD1	TRBJ2-7	TRBV27	medium-sized
CASSLKGETQYF	TGTGCCAGCAGCTTAAAGGGGGAGACCCAGTACTTC	NA	TRBJ2-5	TRBV7-7	NA
CASTTGAKQFF	TGTGCCAGCACTACAGGGGCCAAGCAGTTCTTC	TRBD1	TRBJ2-1	TRBV2	NA
CASSRKGGTGVSNQPQHF	TGTGCCAGCAGTCGAAAAGGGGGGACAGGGGTTAGCAATCAGCCCCAGCATTTT	TRBD1	TRBJ1-5	TRBV28	NA
CASSYSIQGEQYF	TGTGCCAGCAGTTACTCGATCCAGGGCGAGCAGTACTTC	NA	TRBJ2-7	TRBV6-5	NA
CASSELGGLVSYEQYF	TGCGCCAGCAGTGAACTGGGGGGATTGGTCTCCTACGAGCAGTACTTC	NA	TRBJ2-7	TRBV6-1	NA
CASSLRDRDGYTF	TGCGCCAGCAGCTTGCGGGACAGGGACGGCTACACCTTC	TRBD1	TRBJ1-2	TRBV5-1	NA
CSASTGTARPYGYTF	TGCAGCGCTTCAACAGGGACCGCCCGCCCTTATGGCTACACCTTC	NA	TRBJ1-2	TRBV29-1	NA
CASSQDGGTGELFF	TGCGCCAGCAGCCAAGATGGAGGAACCGGGGAGCTGTTTTTT	NA	TRBJ2-2	TRBV4-1	NA
CASSQDLRVGGRAWEQYF	TGTGCCAGCAGCCAAGATCTAAGAGTCGGCGGGAGGGCCTGGGAGCAGTACTTC	TRBD2	TRBJ2-7	TRBV14	NA
CASSLGAREDGYTF	TGTGCCAGCAGCTTGGGGGCCAGGGAGGATGGCTACACCTTC	NA	TRBJ1-2	TRBV5-6	NA